The sequence of this T cell receptor (beta chain) was determined in a study of Ad26.COV2.S vaccination and SARS-CoV-2 variants. Study-level information: Donor allocation was to the COV1001 Ad26.COV2.S trial arm.

The assay was immunoSEQ multiplex PCR, and TCRdb's table has in-frame clones only and misses some. This table has about 680,000 clones, roughly 90% appearing once. With 1 base removed from V and 1 base from J, the gap between germline ends came to 10 bases. The CDR3 runs 15 residues. Germline assignment: CDR1 LGHNA and CDR2 YNFKEQ. Indicated treatment: around 19 received Ad26.COV2.S at low or high dose, single or two shots; several received placebo; per-sample allocation not given. Sampling took place 63 days after the first vaccine or placebo injection. Built on an Ad26 vector, the vaccine expressed Wuhan-strain SARS-CoV-2 spike.

The receptor was derived from a person aged 18-60 years who received the Ad26.COV2.S COVID-19 vaccine or a placebo. The specimen was peripheral blood, collected in a trial of Ad26.COV2.S vaccine versus placebo. The chain recombines TRBV4-2 with TRBJ2-5; D is unresolved. In DNA form, the CDR3 reads TGTGCCAGCAGCCAAGGGCCAAATCCCCAAGAGACCCAGTACTTC. Protein sequence: CASSQGPNPQETQYF.